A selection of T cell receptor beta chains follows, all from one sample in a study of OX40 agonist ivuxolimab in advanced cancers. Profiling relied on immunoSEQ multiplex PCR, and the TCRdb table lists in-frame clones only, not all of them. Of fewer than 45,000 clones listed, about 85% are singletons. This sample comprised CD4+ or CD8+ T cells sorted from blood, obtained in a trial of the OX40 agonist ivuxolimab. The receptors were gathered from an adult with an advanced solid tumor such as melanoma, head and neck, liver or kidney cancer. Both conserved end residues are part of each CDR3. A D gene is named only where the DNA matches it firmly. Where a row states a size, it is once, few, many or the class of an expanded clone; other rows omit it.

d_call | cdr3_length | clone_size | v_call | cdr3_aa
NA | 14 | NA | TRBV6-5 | CASSLGLGTDTQYF
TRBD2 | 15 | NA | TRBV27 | CASSFSIAGDHEQYF
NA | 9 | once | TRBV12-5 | CASGLIPFF
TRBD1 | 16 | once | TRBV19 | CASSATGGLGNQPQHF
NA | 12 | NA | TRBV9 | CASRGPGNEQFF
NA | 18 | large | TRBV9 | CASSPRDFQVATNEKLFF
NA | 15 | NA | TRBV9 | CASSAGTGVGYEQYF
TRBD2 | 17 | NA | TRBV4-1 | CASSVMGTSGRFNEQFF
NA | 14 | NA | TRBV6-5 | CASSYSGGWYGYTF
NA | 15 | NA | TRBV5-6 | CASSLGGGLQETQYF
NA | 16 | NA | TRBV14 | CASNYPCWDVNTEAFF
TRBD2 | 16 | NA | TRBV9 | CASSVSSGGSTDTQYF
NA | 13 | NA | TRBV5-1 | CASSPDTSYEQYF
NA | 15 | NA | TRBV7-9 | CASSLGPRPYNEQFF
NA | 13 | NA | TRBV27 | CASSLFGGYGYTF
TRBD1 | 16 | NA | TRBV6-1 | CASSDMPGQSNSPLHF
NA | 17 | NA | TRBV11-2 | CASSSPGRISGANVLTF
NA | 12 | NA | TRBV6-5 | CASRAVADEQFF
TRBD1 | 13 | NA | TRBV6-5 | CASGQGVRTEAFF
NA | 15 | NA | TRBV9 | CASSVELMGNYGYTF
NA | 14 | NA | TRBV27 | CASSFDWGAGGYTF
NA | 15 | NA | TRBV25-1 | CASSELGQWDLGYTF
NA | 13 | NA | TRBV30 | CAWSQGNSYEQYF
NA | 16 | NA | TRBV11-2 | CASSLLEGGGEETQYF
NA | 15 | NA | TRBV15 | CATSNLGRADQPQHF
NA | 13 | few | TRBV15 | CATSRGFQETQYF
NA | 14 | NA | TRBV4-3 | CASSQDSHYNEQFF
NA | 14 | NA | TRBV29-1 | CSVANPATNEKLFF
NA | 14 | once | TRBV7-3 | CASSHRESGSPLHF
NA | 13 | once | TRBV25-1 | CASGIGKGYEQYF
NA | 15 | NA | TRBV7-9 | CASSLVSSGSGELFF
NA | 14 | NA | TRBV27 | CASSLLAGAETQYF
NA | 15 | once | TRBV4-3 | CASSQDNYVSDEQFF
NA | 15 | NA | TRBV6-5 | CASTDVGSGHYEQYF
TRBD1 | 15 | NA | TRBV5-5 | CASSLGWTGNYEQYF
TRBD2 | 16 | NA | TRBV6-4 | CASSDSTRGDTGELFF
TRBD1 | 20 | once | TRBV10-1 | CASSESPRDRGRIRTDTQYF
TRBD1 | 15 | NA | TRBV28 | CASSLNRGLIEKLFF
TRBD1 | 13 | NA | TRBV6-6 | CASSPGTDSPLHF
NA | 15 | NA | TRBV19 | CASHTLGGAGNTIYF
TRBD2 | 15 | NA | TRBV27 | CASSPLTSGGYEQYF
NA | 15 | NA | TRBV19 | CASLGGGWGNQPQHF
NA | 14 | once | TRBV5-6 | CASSLESGSDTQYF
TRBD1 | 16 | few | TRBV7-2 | CASSPRTVTGEETQYF
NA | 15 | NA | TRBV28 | CASTFSDGSNYGYTF
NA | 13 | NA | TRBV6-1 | CASPGLSTDTQYF
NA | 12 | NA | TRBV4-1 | CASRTSSYGYTF
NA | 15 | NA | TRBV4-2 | CASSQEMGINTEAFF
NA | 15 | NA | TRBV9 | CASSVDGGVNTEAFF
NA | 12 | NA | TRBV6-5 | CASSSGNTEAFF
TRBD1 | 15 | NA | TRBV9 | CASSGGTGGFYEQYF
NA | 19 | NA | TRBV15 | CATSRDTLTGPMNTGELFF
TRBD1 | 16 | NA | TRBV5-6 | CASSLEGTEWNYGYTF
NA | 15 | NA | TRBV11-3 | CASSLGTGPTYEQYF
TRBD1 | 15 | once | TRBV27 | CASSAGQGRNQPQHF
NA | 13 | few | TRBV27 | CASSLSFQETQYF
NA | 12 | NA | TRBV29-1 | CSVEEGLYEQYF
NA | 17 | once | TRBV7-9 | CASSLAGGRSYNSPLHF
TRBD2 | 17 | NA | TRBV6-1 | CASSEEGLAGALNEQFF
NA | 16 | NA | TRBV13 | CASSSTPGQNTGELFF